This T cell receptor (beta chain) derives from a study of CD8 T cells in ankylosing spondylitis. Study-wide points: Matched ankylosing spondylitis synovial fluid reportedly contained a significantly enriched population of disease-linked clones. Some motif variants were previously reported in reactive arthritis synovial fluid and blood. Within ankylosing spondylitis blood, a TCR beta motif made up of fewer than ten highly homologous variants appeared to be characteristic.

This clonotype was counted only a few times. Its antigen is not known. Each CDR3 protein gets one entry after TCRdb re-called the 5' RACE reads with MiXCR. The data hold 25,000 to 35,000 distinct CDR3 sequences, with 11% to 15% observed a single time. The CDR3 is 16 residues long. The germline CDR1 and CDR2 sequences are DFQATT and SNEGSKA (reference sequence). V was pared by 2 bases and J by 3 bases, with 18 bases between. The V call is TRBV20-1, the J call TRBJ2-3; D uncertain. The receptor was derived from a male donor with ankylosing spondylitis or in good health (not recorded which). Sequences were obtained from blood. The CDR3 coding sequence is TGCAGTGCTAGATCGAGTAGGACGCCCGGGACAGATACGCAGTATTTT. Translating gives CSARSSRTPGTDTQYF.